The entry that follows covers one T cell receptor (beta chain) sequence. PCR primers comprised 60 Vbeta and 13 Jbeta primers. TCRdb's table, derived via immunoSEQ multiplex PCR, lists solely in-frame clones and lacks some. This sample has approximately 210,000 clones; about 79% occur once, and the top ten carry roughly 1.9%. The source of the sample is a study of cytomegalovirus exposure and HLA in healthy donors. What was sequenced was PBMCs. The clonotype was recovered from a male donor in good health and CMV-seronegative.

The CDR3 protein is CASKNRRELEGEQYF. The CDR3 DNA sequence: TGTGCCAGCAAAAATAGGCGGGAGTTGGAAGGGGAGCAGTACTTC. The V gene is TRBV6-1, the J gene TRBJ2-7, with TRBD2 matching 7 bases. Losses at the gene ends were 7 bases for V and 7 bases for J; bases not matched to a gene: 16. The germline gives CDR1 MNHNS, CDR2 SASEGT. The CDR3 runs 15 residues.